Listed below are T cell receptor beta chains from one sample, sequenced in a study of blood T cell repertoires in COVID-19. The protocol was immunoSEQ multiplex PCR, while the TCRdb copy is restricted to in-frame clones and leaves out a portion. The data hold around 250,000 clones, with about nine tenths observed a single time. Sequenced: PBMCs or T cells enriched from blood (not recorded which). All receptors come from a woman aged 25 to 39 with acute COVID-19. The CDR3 runs from the conserved cysteine through the conserved F or W. A D gene is named only where the DNA matches it firmly. The size field is filled for only some rows; it gives once, few, many or a size class.

D	J	size	V	length	DNA	CDR3
NA	TRBJ2-5	NA	TRBV19	13	TGTGCCGTTGGGGGAGCCGGGGGAGAGACCCAGTACTTC	CAVGGAGGETQYF
TRBD1	TRBJ1-2	once	TRBV27	17	TGTGCCAGCAGTTCACGCGGACAGGGGCTCGTAAACTATGGCTACACCTTC	CASSSRGQGLVNYGYTF
NA	TRBJ2-1	NA	TRBV28	14	TGTGCCAGCAGTTTTCGGGGGTCCTACAATGAGCAGTTCTTC	CASSFRGSYNEQFF
NA	TRBJ1-1	few	TRBV5-4	15	TGTGCCAGCAGACAGCAACAGGGATCCAACACTGAAGCTTTCTTT	CASRQQQGSNTEAFF
NA	TRBJ2-2	NA	TRBV5-4	15	TGTGCCAGCAGCTGGACGGGAACGAACACCGGGGAGCTGTTTTTT	CASSWTGTNTGELFF
NA	TRBJ2-1	NA	TRBV9	15	TGTGCCAGCAGCGTAGGGCTAGCGCAAGACAATGAGCAGTTCTTC	CASSVGLAQDNEQFF
NA	TRBJ2-7	NA	TRBV9	14	TGTGCCAGCTCAGGGCTAGCGCACTCCTACGAGCAGTACTTC	CASSGLAHSYEQYF
NA	TRBJ2-1	NA	TRBV7-8	13	TGTGCCAGCAGCTTAGGGGGAGAGGGTGAGCAGTTCTTC	CASSLGGEGEQFF
NA	TRBJ1-5	NA	TRBV6-2/TRBV6-3	14	TGTGCCAGCAGCCGCTGGACAGGCAATCAGCCCCAGCATTTT	CASSRWTGNQPQHF
TRBD1	TRBJ2-7	few	TRBV5-1	15	TGCGCCAGCAGCCCGACAGGGGCCGCCTCCTACGAGCAGTACTTC	CASSPTGAASYEQYF
NA	TRBJ1-2	NA	TRBV7-9	15	TGTGCCAGCAGCTTAGTCGGTTCTCATAACTATGGCTACACCTTC	CASSLVGSHNYGYTF
TRBD1	TRBJ1-2	NA	TRBV5-1	14	TGCGCCAGCAGCCTAGGACAGGGGGCGGGCGGCTACACCTTC	CASSLGQGAGGYTF
NA	TRBJ1-5	NA	TRBV18	13	TGTGCCAGCTCACCACTTGAGGATCAGCCCCAGCATTTT	CASSPLEDQPQHF
NA	TRBJ1-4	NA	TRBV6-5	14	TGTGCCAGCCGGTCCCTTACAACTAATGAAAAACTGTTTTTT	CASRSLTTNEKLFF
TRBD2	TRBJ2-7	NA	TRBV5-4	15	TGTGCCAGCAGCAAGACGGGACTAGCGGGGGCCGAGCAGTACTTC	CASSKTGLAGAEQYF
TRBD1	TRBJ1-5	once	TRBV30	16	TGTGCCTGGAGTGTTACAGGGGGCAGGAGCAATCAGCCCCAGCATTTT	CAWSVTGGRSNQPQHF
TRBD2	TRBJ2-3	NA	TRBV3-1/TRBV3-2	16	TGTGCCAGCAGCGTTCTAGCGGGAGGATCCACAGATACGCAGTATTTT	CASSVLAGGSTDTQYF
NA	TRBJ2-7	once	TRBV19	14	TGTGCCAGTAGTATGGTGGGAGCGGCTTACGAGCAGTACTTC	CASSMVGAAYEQYF
TRBD2	TRBJ2-7	NA	TRBV4-1	15	TGCGCCAGCAGGCAACTAGCGGGAGGGGGATACGAGCAGTACTTC	CASRQLAGGGYEQYF
TRBD2	TRBJ2-1	NA	TRBV6-5	15	TGTGCCAGCAGTCAAACTAGCGGGAGTGTGAATGAGCAGTTCTTC	CASSQTSGSVNEQFF
NA	TRBJ1-1	NA	TRBV9	12	TGTGCCAGCAGTATACTACAGGGTGAAGCTTTCTTT	CASSILQGEAFF
TRBD2	TRBJ2-7	NA	TRBV10-3	15	TGTGCCATCAGTGAGTCTCGGCGGGAGGAGTCCGAGCAGTACTTC	CAISESRREESEQYF
TRBD1	TRBJ1-2	once	TRBV2	19	TGTGCCAGCAGTGAAGCGGGGGTGGGACAGGGTAGGAGTAACTATGGCTACACCTTC	CASSEAGVGQGRSNYGYTF
NA	TRBJ1-5	NA	TRBV24-1	14	TGTGCCACCAGTGATCTATTTAGCAATCAGCCCCAGCATTTT	CATSDLFSNQPQHF
TRBD1	TRBJ2-7	NA	TRBV11-1	14	TGTGCCAGCAGCGCCGGGACAGGGGCCTACGAGCAGTACTTC	CASSAGTGAYEQYF
TRBD2	TRBJ2-1	NA	TRBV18	17	TGTGCCAGCTCACCAGTGATCGCGGGAGGGCCTCGGAATGAGCAGTTCTTC	CASSPVIAGGPRNEQFF
NA	TRBJ2-7	NA	TRBV14	14	TGTGCCAGCAGCCAAGGGCAGGGTTTCTACGAGCAGTACTTC	CASSQGQGFYEQYF
TRBD2	TRBJ2-5	NA	TRBV25-1	15	TGTGCCAGCAGTCCTATTAGCGGGAGAAAAGAGACCCAGTACTTC	CASSPISGRKETQYF
NA	TRBJ1-3	once	TRBV18	16	TGTGCCAGCTCACCAAACCCAGGGCGCTCTGGAAACACCATATATTTT	CASSPNPGRSGNTIYF
NA	TRBJ2-2	NA	TRBV5-1	15	TGCGCCAGCAGTAGTGAGACAGGAATCACCGGGGAGCTGTTTTTT	CASSSETGITGELFF
NA	TRBJ2-7	NA	TRBV27	16	TGTGCCAGCAGCTCAGGTTACAGGAGAAGCTCCTACGAGCAGTACTTC	CASSSGYRRSSYEQYF
TRBD1	TRBJ1-5	NA	TRBV29-1	15	TGCAGCGTTGAATTGGGACAGGGTGGCAATCAGCCCCAGCATTTT	CSVELGQGGNQPQHF
NA	TRBJ2-1	few	TRBV4-2	15	TGTGCCAGCAGCCAATGGTGGGAGTCTGGGAATGAGCAGTTCTTC	CASSQWWESGNEQFF
TRBD1	TRBJ2-3	NA	TRBV28	18	TGTGCCAGCAGTATGGTAGGGACAGTAGTCTCTAGCACAGATACGCAGTATTTT	CASSMVGTVVSSTDTQYF
TRBD1	TRBJ2-7	NA	TRBV29-1	14	TGCAGCGTTGAAGACGGACAGGGGTCCCTCGAGCAGTACTTC	CSVEDGQGSLEQYF
NA	TRBJ2-3	NA	TRBV3-1/TRBV3-2	13	TGTGCCAGCAGCCCTACGCTAGAAGATACGCAGTATTTT	CASSPTLEDTQYF
TRBD1	TRBJ2-3	NA	TRBV11-2	16	TGTGCCAGCAGCCGAAGAGGGACAGGGGTGACAGATACGCAGTATTTT	CASSRRGTGVTDTQYF
NA	TRBJ2-1	NA	TRBV30	17	TGTGCCTGGAGTGTAACAATAGGACTACGATTCTACAATGAGCAGTTCTTC	CAWSVTIGLRFYNEQFF
NA	TRBJ1-5	NA	TRBV2	13	TGTGCCAGCCGGTCTTATAGCAATCAGCCCCAGCATTTT	CASRSYSNQPQHF
NA	TRBJ2-1	NA	TRBV7-9	15	TGTGCCAGCAGCTCGGGACTCCAGGACTACAATGAGCAGTTCTTC	CASSSGLQDYNEQFF
TRBD1	TRBJ2-2	NA	TRBV5-5	15	TGTGCCAGCAGCTTCGGGACAGGGGGCACCGGGGAGCTGTTTTTT	CASSFGTGGTGELFF
TRBD1	TRBJ1-1	NA	TRBV27	13	TGTGCCAGCAGTTTATCGAGGACAGGAATGCCTTTCTTT	CASSLSRTGMPFF
TRBD2	TRBJ2-7	NA	TRBV27	15	TGTGCCAGCCGACGCGCGGGAGGGGTTGGCTACGAGCAGTACTTC	CASRRAGGVGYEQYF
TRBD2	TRBJ2-7	NA	TRBV3-1/TRBV3-2	16	TGTGCCAGCAGCCAAGACCCTAGCGGGAGTGCCCACGAGCAGTACTTC	CASSQDPSGSAHEQYF
NA	TRBJ2-5	NA	TRBV21-1	20	TGTGCCAGCAGCAAAGTTTGGCGCCGGGGACTAGCGGGTTTCCAAGAGACCCAGTACTTC	CASSKVWRRGLAGFQETQYF
TRBD1	TRBJ2-3	few	TRBV2	12	TGTGCCAGCAGTGCAGACAGGGCTACGCAGTATTTT	CASSADRATQYF
TRBD2	TRBJ2-2	NA	TRBV19	15	TGTGCCAGTAGTATTAAGCGGGAGTCGTCCGGGGAGCTGTTTTTT	CASSIKRESSGELFF
TRBD1	TRBJ2-1	NA	TRBV7-3	16	TGTGCCAGCAGACGATCCGGGACAGGGGCCTACAATGAGCAGTTCTTC	CASRRSGTGAYNEQFF
NA	TRBJ2-7	NA	TRBV27	14	TGTGCCAGCAGGACCCCAGGGGATACCTACGAGCAGTACTTC	CASRTPGDTYEQYF
NA	TRBJ2-7	NA	TRBV28	13	TGTGCCAGCAGCCGAGACTGGACCTACGAGCAGTACTTC	CASSRDWTYEQYF
NA	TRBJ1-1	once	TRBV7-3	14	TGTGCCAGCAGATTCCAACCTGAGGGCACTGAAGCTTTCTTT	CASRFQPEGTEAFF
TRBD2	TRBJ2-7	NA	TRBV19	14	TGTGCCAGTGCCGGGACTAGCGTCTCCTACGAGCAGTACTTC	CASAGTSVSYEQYF
NA	TRBJ1-1	NA	TRBV5-4	14	TGTGCCAGCAGCTTAGACAGAGAGAACACTGAAGCTTTCTTT	CASSLDRENTEAFF
TRBD2	TRBJ2-7	NA	TRBV4-3	15	TGCGCCAGCAGCCCACGACTAGCGGGAGCAGACGAGCAGTACTTC	CASSPRLAGADEQYF
TRBD1	TRBJ2-7	NA	TRBV30	13	TGTGCCTGGAAATGGGACAGGGACTACGAGCAGTACTTC	CAWKWDRDYEQYF